The rows below give T cell receptor beta chains drawn from one sample of a study of blood T cells in healthy people across ages. TCRdb recomputed calls from the 5' RACE reads with MiXCR, one row per CDR3 protein. The table has approximately 1.5 million distinct CDR3 sequences, 30% to 35% seen once. The material sequenced was blood. These receptors came from a woman aged 25 to 39 in good health. CDR3s include the opening cysteine and the closing phenylalanine or tryptophan. The D gene is left open where the match is weak. Only some rows state a clone size, as once, few, many or a class for expanded clones.

d_call: -; clone_size: -; j_call: TRBJ1-1; v_call: TRBV15; cdr3_aa: CATVPGRNTEAFF; cdr3_nt: TGTGCCACCGTGCCCGGACGGAACACTGAAGCTTTCTTT
d_call: -; clone_size: -; j_call: TRBJ2-1; v_call: TRBV27; cdr3_aa: CASSTARQLPYNEQFF; cdr3_nt: TGTGCCAGCAGCACAGCCCGACAGCTCCCGTACAATGAGCAGTTCTTC
d_call: TRBD1; clone_size: few; j_call: TRBJ2-5; v_call: TRBV29-1; cdr3_aa: CSAAPVFLGQAKTQYF; cdr3_nt: TGCAGCGCCGCGCCCGTCTTTTTAGGACAGGCAAAGACCCAGTACTTC
d_call: -; clone_size: -; j_call: TRBJ2-3; v_call: TRBV30; cdr3_aa: CACGVRISTDTQYF; cdr3_nt: TGTGCCTGTGGGGTCCGAATAAGCACGGATACGCAGTATTTT
d_call: -; clone_size: once; j_call: TRBJ2-2; v_call: TRBV3-1; cdr3_aa: CASSQDGGGQDNTGELFF; cdr3_nt: TGTGCCAGCAGCCAAGATGGAGGAGGGCAGGACAACACCGGGGAGCTGTTTTTT
d_call: TRBD1; clone_size: few; j_call: TRBJ2-3; v_call: TRBV6-1; cdr3_aa: CASSVTGGDTQYF; cdr3_nt: TGTGCCAGCAGCGTAACAGGGGGAGATACGCAGTATTTT
d_call: TRBD1; clone_size: -; j_call: TRBJ2-7; v_call: TRBV27; cdr3_aa: CASSGTGVFYEQYF; cdr3_nt: TGTGCCAGCAGTGGGACAGGGGTTTTTTACGAGCAGTACTTC
d_call: -; clone_size: few; j_call: TRBJ2-7; v_call: TRBV7-3; cdr3_aa: CASSLGYGVDEQYF; cdr3_nt: TGTGCCAGCAGCTTGGGGTATGGGGTAGACGAGCAGTACTTC
d_call: -; clone_size: -; j_call: TRBJ1-2; v_call: TRBV21-1; cdr3_aa: CASSKYKQGNYGYTF; cdr3_nt: TGTGCCAGCAGCAAATACAAACAGGGGAACTATGGCTACACCTTC
d_call: -; clone_size: once; j_call: TRBJ1-4; v_call: TRBV20-1; cdr3_aa: CSADPGRLLGTNEKLFF; cdr3_nt: TGCAGTGCGGATCCGGGACGCCTATTGGGAACTAATGAAAAACTGTTTTTT
d_call: -; clone_size: few; j_call: TRBJ1-1; v_call: TRBV12-3/TRBV12-4; cdr3_aa: CASSLVALEAFF; cdr3_nt: TGTGCCAGCAGTTTGGTGGCGCTTGAAGCTTTCTTT
d_call: TRBD2; clone_size: -; j_call: TRBJ2-1; v_call: TRBV3-1; cdr3_aa: CASSHPPAGTSGRAKWNEQFF; cdr3_nt: TGTGCCAGCAGCCACCCTCCCGCGGGGACTAGCGGGAGGGCCAAGTGGAATGAGCAGTTCTTC
d_call: TRBD1; clone_size: few; j_call: TRBJ1-4; v_call: TRBV27; cdr3_aa: CASRPGQGKEKLFF; cdr3_nt: TGTGCCAGCAGACCAGGACAGGGGAAGGAAAAACTGTTTTTT
d_call: -; clone_size: -; j_call: TRBJ2-5; v_call: TRBV7-2; cdr3_aa: CASTRAGRGETQYF; cdr3_nt: TGTGCCAGCACCCGGGCGGGTCGGGGGGAGACCCAGTACTTC
d_call: TRBD2; clone_size: few; j_call: TRBJ2-3; v_call: TRBV6-1; cdr3_aa: CASSEGAGGTQYF; cdr3_nt: TGTGCCAGCAGTGAAGGGGCGGGGGGTACGCAGTATTTT
d_call: -; clone_size: -; j_call: TRBJ1-2; v_call: TRBV25-1; cdr3_aa: CASGGAGYYGYTF; cdr3_nt: TGTGCCAGCGGTGGGGCCGGGTACTATGGCTACACCTTC
d_call: -; clone_size: many; j_call: TRBJ1-2; v_call: TRBV4-1; cdr3_aa: CASSPSSQGQSYGYTF; cdr3_nt: TGCGCCAGCAGCCCCTCGTCTCAGGGGCAGTCCTATGGCTACACCTTC
d_call: TRBD2; clone_size: -; j_call: TRBJ2-1; v_call: TRBV20-1; cdr3_aa: CSARTSGAYNEQFF; cdr3_nt: TGCAGTGCTAGGACTAGCGGGGCGTACAATGAGCAGTTCTTC
d_call: TRBD1; clone_size: -; j_call: TRBJ1-1; v_call: TRBV7-9; cdr3_aa: CASSLATGGHTEAFF; cdr3_nt: TGTGCCAGCAGCTTAGCCACAGGGGGGCACACTGAAGCTTTCTTT
d_call: TRBD1; clone_size: -; j_call: TRBJ1-5; v_call: TRBV6-5; cdr3_aa: CASMQGENQPQHF; cdr3_nt: TGTGCCAGCATGCAGGGGGAAAATCAGCCCCAGCATTTT
d_call: -; clone_size: many; j_call: TRBJ2-7; v_call: TRBV12-3/TRBV12-4; cdr3_aa: CASSLAGFEQYF; cdr3_nt: TGTGCCAGCAGTTTAGCAGGATTCGAGCAGTACTTC
d_call: -; clone_size: -; j_call: TRBJ1-2; v_call: TRBV10-3; cdr3_aa: CAISELVQADGYTF; cdr3_nt: TGTGCCATCAGTGAACTGGTGCAGGCGGATGGCTACACCTTC
d_call: -; clone_size: -; j_call: TRBJ1-5; v_call: TRBV6-6; cdr3_aa: CASSYHPPGQPQHF; cdr3_nt: TGTGCCAGCAGTTACCACCCCCCAGGGCAGCCCCAGCATTTT
d_call: -; clone_size: -; j_call: TRBJ2-7; v_call: TRBV7-9; cdr3_aa: CASSLVGSSSYNEQYF; cdr3_nt: TGTGCCAGCAGCTTAGTTGGCTCAAGCTCCTACAATGAGCAGTACTTC
d_call: -; clone_size: -; j_call: TRBJ1-4; v_call: TRBV27; cdr3_aa: CASKGQLNEKLFF; cdr3_nt: TGTGCCAGCAAAGGGCAGCTGAATGAAAAACTGTTTTTT
d_call: TRBD2; clone_size: -; j_call: TRBJ2-3; v_call: TRBV5-1; cdr3_aa: CASSFYRAGGSTDTQYF; cdr3_nt: TGCGCCAGCAGCTTCTACCGAGCGGGAGGTAGCACAGATACGCAGTATTTT
d_call: -; clone_size: few; j_call: TRBJ1-4; v_call: TRBV7-9; cdr3_aa: CAQIRGTTNEKLFF; cdr3_nt: TGTGCCCAGATACGTGGAACAACTAATGAAAAACTGTTTTTT
d_call: -; clone_size: many; j_call: TRBJ1-2; v_call: TRBV12-3/TRBV12-4; cdr3_aa: CASSFGPAYGYTF; cdr3_nt: TGTGCCAGCAGTTTTGGACCGGCTTATGGCTACACCTTC